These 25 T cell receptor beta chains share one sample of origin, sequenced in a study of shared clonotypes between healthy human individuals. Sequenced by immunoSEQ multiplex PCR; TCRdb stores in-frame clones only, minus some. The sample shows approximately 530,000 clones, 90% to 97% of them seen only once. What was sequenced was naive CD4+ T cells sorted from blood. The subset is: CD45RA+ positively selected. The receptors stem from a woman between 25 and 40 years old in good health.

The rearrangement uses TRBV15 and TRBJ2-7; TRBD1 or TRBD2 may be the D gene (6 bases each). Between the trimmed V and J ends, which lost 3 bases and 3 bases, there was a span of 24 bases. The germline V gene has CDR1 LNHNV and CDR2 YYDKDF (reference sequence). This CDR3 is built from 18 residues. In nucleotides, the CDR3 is TGTGCCACCAGCAGCCCAGGTGATGTGGCAGGGGACTTCTACGAGCAGTACTTC. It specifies CATSSPGDVAGDFYEQYF.

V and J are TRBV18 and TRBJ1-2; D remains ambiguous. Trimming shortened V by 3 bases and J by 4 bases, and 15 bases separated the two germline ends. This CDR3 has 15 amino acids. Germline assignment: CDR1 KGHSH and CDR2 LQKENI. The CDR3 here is CASSPMREGTYGYTF. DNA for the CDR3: TGTGCCAGCTCACCGATGCGGGAGGGAACCTATGGCTACACCTTC.

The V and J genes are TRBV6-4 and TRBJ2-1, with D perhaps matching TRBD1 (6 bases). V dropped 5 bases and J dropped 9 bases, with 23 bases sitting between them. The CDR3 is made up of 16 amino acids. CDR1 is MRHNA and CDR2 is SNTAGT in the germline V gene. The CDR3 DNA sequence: TGTGCCAGCAGTTCGGTGGGGTCACCACTAGGGGGTGAGCAGTTCTTC. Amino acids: CASSSVGSPLGGEQFF.

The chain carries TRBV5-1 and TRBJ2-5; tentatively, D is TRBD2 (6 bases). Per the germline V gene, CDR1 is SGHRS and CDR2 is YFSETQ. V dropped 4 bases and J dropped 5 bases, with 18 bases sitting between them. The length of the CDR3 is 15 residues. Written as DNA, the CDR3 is TGCGCCAGCAGCGGGCAAGGCGGGGCGTTCGAGACCCAGTACTTC. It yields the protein CASSGQGGAFETQYF.

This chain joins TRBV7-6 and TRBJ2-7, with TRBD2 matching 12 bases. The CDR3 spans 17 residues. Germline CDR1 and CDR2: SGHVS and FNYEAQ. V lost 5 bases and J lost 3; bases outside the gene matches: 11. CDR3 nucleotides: TGTGCCAGCAGCGAGGGACTAGCGGGCTTAACTCACTACGAGCAGTACTTC. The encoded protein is CASSEGLAGLTHYEQYF.

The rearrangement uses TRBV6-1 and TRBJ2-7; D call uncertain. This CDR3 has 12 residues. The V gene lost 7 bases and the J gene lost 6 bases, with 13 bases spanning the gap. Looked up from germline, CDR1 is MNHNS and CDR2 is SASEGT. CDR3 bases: TGTGCCAGCAACGATTTTGGTGGCGAGCAGTACTTC. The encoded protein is CASNDFGGEQYF.

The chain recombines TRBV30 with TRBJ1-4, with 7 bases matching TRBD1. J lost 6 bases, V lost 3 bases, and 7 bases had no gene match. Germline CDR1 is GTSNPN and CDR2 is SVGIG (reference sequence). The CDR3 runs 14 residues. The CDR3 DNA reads TGTGCCTGGAGCCGAGACAGGGTCGATGAAAAACTGTTTTTT. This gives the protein CAWSRDRVDEKLFF.

The CDR3 protein is CASSLRRGSNYGYTF. The CDR3 coding sequence is TGTGCCAGCAGCTTAAGACGGGGGAGTAACTATGGCTACACCTTC. This sequence joins TRBV7-3 and TRBJ1-2, with D possibly TRBD1 on 5 matching bases. With 1 base removed from V and 1 base from J, the gap between germline ends came to 10 bases. Germline assignment: CDR1 SGHTA and CDR2 FQGTGA. The CDR3 covers 15 residues.

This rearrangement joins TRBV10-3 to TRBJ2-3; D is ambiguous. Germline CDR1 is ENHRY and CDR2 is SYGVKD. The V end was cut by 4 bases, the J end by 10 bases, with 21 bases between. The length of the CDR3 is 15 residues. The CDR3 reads CAISGVSNFPLAQYF. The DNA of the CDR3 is TGTGCCATCAGTGGAGTCAGTAACTTTCCCCTGGCGCAGTATTTT.

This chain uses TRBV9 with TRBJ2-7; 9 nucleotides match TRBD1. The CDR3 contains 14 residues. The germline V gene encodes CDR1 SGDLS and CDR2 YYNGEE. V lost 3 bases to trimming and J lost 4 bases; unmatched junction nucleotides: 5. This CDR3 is CASSASTGGYEQYF. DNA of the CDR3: TGTGCCAGCAGCGCCTCGACAGGGGGATACGAGCAGTACTTC.

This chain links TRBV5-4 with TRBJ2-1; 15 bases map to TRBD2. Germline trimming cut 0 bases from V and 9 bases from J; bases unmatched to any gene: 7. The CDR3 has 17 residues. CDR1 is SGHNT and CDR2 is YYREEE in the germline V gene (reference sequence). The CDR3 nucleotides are TGTGCCAGCAGCTTGGCCCCGGGACTAGCGGGAGGAATTGAGCAGTTCTTC. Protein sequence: CASSLAPGLAGGIEQFF.

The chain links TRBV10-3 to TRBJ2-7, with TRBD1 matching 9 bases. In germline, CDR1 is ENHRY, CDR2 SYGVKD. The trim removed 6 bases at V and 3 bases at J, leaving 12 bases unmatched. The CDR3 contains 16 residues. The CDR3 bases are TGTGCCATCAGCGCGGAATACAGGGGGCACGGCTACGAGCAGTACTTC. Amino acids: CAISAEYRGHGYEQYF.

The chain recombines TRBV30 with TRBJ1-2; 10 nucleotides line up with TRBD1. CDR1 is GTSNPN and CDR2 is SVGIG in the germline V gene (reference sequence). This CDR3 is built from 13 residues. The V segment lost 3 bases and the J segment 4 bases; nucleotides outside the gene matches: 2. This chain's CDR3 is CAWRGTGAYGYTF. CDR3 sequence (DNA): TGTGCCTGGAGGGGGACAGGGGCCTATGGCTACACCTTC.

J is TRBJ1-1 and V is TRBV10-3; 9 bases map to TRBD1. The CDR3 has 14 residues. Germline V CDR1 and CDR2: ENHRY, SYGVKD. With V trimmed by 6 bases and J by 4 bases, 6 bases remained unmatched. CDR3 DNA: TGTGCCATCAGCTCACAGGGGGCGTTCACTGAAGCTTTCTTT. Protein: CAISSQGAFTEAFF.

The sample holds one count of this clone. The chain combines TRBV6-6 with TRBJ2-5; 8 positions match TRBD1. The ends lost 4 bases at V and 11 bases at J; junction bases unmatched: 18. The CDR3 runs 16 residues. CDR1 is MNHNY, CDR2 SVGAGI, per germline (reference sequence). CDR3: CASSSAGQETLREQYF. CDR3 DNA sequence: TGTGCCAGCAGTTCGGCGGGACAGGAAACCCTACGGGAGCAGTACTTC.

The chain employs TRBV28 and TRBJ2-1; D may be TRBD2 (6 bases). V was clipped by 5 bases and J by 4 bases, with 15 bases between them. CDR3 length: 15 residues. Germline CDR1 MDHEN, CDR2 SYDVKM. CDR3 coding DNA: TGTGCCAGCAGTCAGCCCCCGACTAGTTACAATGAGCAGTTCTTC. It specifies CASSQPPTSYNEQFF.

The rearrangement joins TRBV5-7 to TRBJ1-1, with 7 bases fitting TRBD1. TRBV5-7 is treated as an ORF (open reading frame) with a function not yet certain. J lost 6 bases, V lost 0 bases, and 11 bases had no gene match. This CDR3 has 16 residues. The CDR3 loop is CASSLVSAQGVSEAFF. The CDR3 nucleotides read TGTGCCAGCAGCTTGGTGTCCGCGCAGGGGGTATCTGAAGCTTTCTTT.

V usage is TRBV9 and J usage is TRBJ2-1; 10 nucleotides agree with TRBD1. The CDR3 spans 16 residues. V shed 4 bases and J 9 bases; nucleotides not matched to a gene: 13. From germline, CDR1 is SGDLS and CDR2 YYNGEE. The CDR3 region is CASSPPGQGESGEQFF. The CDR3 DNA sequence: TGTGCCAGCAGCCCGCCCGGACAGGGGGAATCAGGTGAGCAGTTCTTC.

CDR3 nucleotides: TGTGCCATCAAGCCATATAACTATGGCTACACCTTC. Encoded protein: CAIKPYNYGYTF. The chain is built from TRBV19 and TRBJ1-2, with unresolved D. Germline V CDR1 and CDR2: LNHDA, SQIVND (reference sequence). Trimming took 10 bases from V and 1 from J, leaving 10 bases between them. CDR3 size: 12 residues.

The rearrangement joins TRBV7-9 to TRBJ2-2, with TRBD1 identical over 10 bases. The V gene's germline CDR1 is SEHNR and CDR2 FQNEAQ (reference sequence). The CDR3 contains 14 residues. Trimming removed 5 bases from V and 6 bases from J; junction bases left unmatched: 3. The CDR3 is CASSPGQGAGELFF. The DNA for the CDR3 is TGTGCCAGCAGCCCTGGACAGGGGGCCGGGGAGCTGTTTTTT.

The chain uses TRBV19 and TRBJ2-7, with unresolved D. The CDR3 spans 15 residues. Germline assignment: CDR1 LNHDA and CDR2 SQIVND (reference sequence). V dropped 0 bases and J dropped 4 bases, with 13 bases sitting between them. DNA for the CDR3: TGTGCCAGTAGTATAGATAATCGCTTCGGGTACGAGCAGTACTTC. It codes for CASSIDNRFGYEQYF.

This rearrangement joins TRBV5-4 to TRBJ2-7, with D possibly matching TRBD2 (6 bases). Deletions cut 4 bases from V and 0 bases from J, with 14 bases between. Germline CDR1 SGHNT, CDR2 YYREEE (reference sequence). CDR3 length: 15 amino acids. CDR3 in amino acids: CASSPGAGTSYEQYF. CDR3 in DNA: TGTGCCAGCAGCCCTGGGGCGGGGACCTCCTACGAGCAGTACTTC.

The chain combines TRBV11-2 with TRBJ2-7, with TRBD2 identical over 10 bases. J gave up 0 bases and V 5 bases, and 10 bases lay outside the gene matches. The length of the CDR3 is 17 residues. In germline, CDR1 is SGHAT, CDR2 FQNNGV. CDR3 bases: TGTGCCAGCAGCCATGATTGGGGACTAGCGCGCTCCTACGAGCAGTACTTC. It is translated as CASSHDWGLARSYEQYF.

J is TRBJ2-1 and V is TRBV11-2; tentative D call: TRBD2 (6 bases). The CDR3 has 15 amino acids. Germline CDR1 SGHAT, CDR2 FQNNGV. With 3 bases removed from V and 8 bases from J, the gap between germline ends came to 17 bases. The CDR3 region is CASSLGPLALDEQFF. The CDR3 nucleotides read TGTGCCAGCAGCTTGGGCCCGCTAGCGTTAGATGAGCAGTTCTTC.

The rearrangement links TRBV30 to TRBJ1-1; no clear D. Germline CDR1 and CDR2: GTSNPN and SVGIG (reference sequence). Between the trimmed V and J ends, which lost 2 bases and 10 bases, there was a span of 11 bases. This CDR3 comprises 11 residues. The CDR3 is CAWSLDPRAFF. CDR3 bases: TGTGCCTGGAGTCTGGACCCTCGAGCTTTCTTT.